This record covers a single TCR beta chain. The data were obtained in a study of blood T cell repertoires in COVID-19. Overall study context: Sources were T cells, B-cell-depleted T cells, or PBMCs; the material itself was cDNA or gDNA.

TCRdb keeps only in-frame clones here, not all; method: immunoSEQ multiplex PCR. The sample gives 400,000 or so clones, around 87% of which show up once; roughly 3.1% is in the top ten. The CDR3 consists of 14 residues. Germline assignment: CDR1 GTSNPN and CDR2 SVGIG (reference sequence). V shed 1 base and J shed 10 bases, with 17 bases lying between them. The rearrangement joins TRBV30 to TRBJ2-1, with a weak D call TRBD2 (6 bases). The TCR originated in a human donor in a cohort sampled during active COVID-19. The sequencing input was peripheral blood. CDR3 region: CAWSGVDGAGEQFF. Written as DNA, the CDR3 is TGTGCCTGGAGTGGAGTGGACGGGGCGGGGGAGCAGTTCTTC.